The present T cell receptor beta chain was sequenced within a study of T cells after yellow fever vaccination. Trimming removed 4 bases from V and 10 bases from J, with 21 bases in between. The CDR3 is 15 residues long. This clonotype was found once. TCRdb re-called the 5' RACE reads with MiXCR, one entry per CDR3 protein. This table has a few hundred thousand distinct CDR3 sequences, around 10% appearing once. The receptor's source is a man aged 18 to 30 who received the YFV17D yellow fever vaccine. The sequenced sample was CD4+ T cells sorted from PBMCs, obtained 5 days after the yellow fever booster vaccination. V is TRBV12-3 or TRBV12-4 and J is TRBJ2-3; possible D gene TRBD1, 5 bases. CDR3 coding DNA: TGTGCCAGCAGTTGGGCTGGGGCCCACCATCGCCCGCAGTATTTT. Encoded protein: CASSWAGAHHRPQYF.